The rows below give T cell receptor beta chains drawn from one sample of a study of T cells in Graves' hyperthyroidism and ophthalmopathy. TCRdb ran MiXCR on the multiplex PCR reads and lists one entry per CDR3 protein. The top ten clones hold around a third of a sample with approximately 600,000 distinct CDR3 sequences, under 25% of them seen once. The source material was blood. The source of these receptors is a man aged 25 to 40 with Graves' ophthalmopathy. Each CDR3 is given with its conserved first and last residue. The D gene is left open where the match is weak. Expanded clones are given a class, and other clones once, few, many or no size at all.

. . TRBJ1-5 TRBV19 TGTGCCAGTAGTATTAGGGCGGATCAGCCCCAGCATTTT CASSIRADQPQHF
. . TRBJ2-5 TRBV6-6 TGTGCCAGCAGTTACTCGGGGGGAGGGGGCGGGACCCAGTACTTC CASSYSGGGGGTQYF
few TRBD2 TRBJ2-1 TRBV5-1 TGCGCCAGCAGCTATGGGACTAGCGCTCGCTCCTACAATGAGCAGTTCTTC CASSYGTSARSYNEQFF
many . TRBJ1-4 TRBV3-1 TGTGCCAGCAGCCAGGAGGTCCTGAATGAAAAACTGTTTTTT CASSQEVLNEKLFF
. . TRBJ2-7 TRBV6-5 TGTGCCAGCAGTTACGGGGACCACGAGCAGTACTTC CASSYGDHEQYF
. . TRBJ1-1 TRBV11-2 TGTGCCAGCAGCCGTAAGGGGGACACTGAAGCTTTCTTT CASSRKGDTEAFF
. . TRBJ2-4 TRBV30 TGTGCCTGGAAGGACCCATACACCAAAAACATTCAGTACTTC CAWKDPYTKNIQYF
. . TRBJ2-1 TRBV4-2 TGTGCCGGCAGCCAAGATTCCGGCGCCGTCAATGAGCAGTTCTTC CAGSQDSGAVNEQFF
many . TRBJ2-1 TRBV2 TGTGCCAGCGGATACCATGACAATGAGCAGTTCTTC CASGYHDNEQFF
many . TRBJ2-7 TRBV27 TGTGCCAGCAGTCCACAGGGCGGGATCGCCTACGAGCAGTACTTC CASSPQGGIAYEQYF
many TRBD2 TRBJ2-7 TRBV7-2 TGTGCCAGCAGCTGGGATAGCGGGAGGCTTGGCGAGCAGTACTTC CASSWDSGRLGEQYF
. . TRBJ2-1 TRBV9 TGTGCCAGCAGCGTTCAGGGGGGAGACAATGAGCAGTTCTTC CASSVQGGDNEQFF
. . TRBJ1-6 TRBV20-1 TGCTCGACCTCCATCTCACCCCTCCACTTT CSTSISPLHF
. . TRBJ2-3 TRBV20-1 TGCAGTGCTAGAGATCCGAGCGCGACTAGCACAGATACGCAGTATTTT CSARDPSATSTDTQYF
. TRBD2 TRBJ2-5 TRBV27 TGTGCCAGCAGTTTATCGATGGGACTAGCGGGAGGGAGGTCGCAGACCCAGTACTTC CASSLSMGLAGGRSQTQYF
. . TRBJ2-1 TRBV9 TGTGCCAGCAGCGTAGAAAGCGCCGGGAATGAGCAGTTCTTC CASSVESAGNEQFF
few TRBD1 TRBJ1-1 TRBV7-9 TGTGCCAGCAGCACGGACAGGGGGCCTGTTTTTGAAGCTTTCTTT CASSTDRGPVFEAFF
many TRBD2 TRBJ2-3 TRBV29-1 TGCAGCGTTGAGAAGGCGGGAGGAGATACGCAGTATTTT CSVEKAGGDTQYF
. . TRBJ2-2 TRBV6-1 TGTGCCAGCAGGGGAACTATGAACACCGGGGAGCTGTTTTTT CASRGTMNTGELFF
many . TRBJ1-2 TRBV12-3/TRBV12-4 TGTGCCAGCAGTACTAACTATGGCTACACCTTC CASSTNYGYTF
few TRBD2 TRBJ2-7 TRBV15 TGTGCCACCAGGGCGGGAGGGGAGAACGAGCAGTACTTC CATRAGGENEQYF
few . TRBJ2-5 TRBV5-6 TGTGCCAGCAGCTCTTACCGGGACCCTCAAGAGACCCAGTACTTC CASSSYRDPQETQYF
. . TRBJ2-5 TRBV11-2 TGTGCCAGCAGCTTCGGGACGGCCGAGACCCAGTACTTC CASSFGTAETQYF
many . TRBJ2-1 TRBV28 TGTGCCAGCAGCTCACTGGCCGCGGGACTCATCAATGAGCAGTTCTTC CASSSLAAGLINEQFF
many TRBD1 TRBJ1-1 TRBV20-1 TGCAGTGCTATCACAGGGGGCGGGGGGACTGAAGCTTTCTTT CSAITGGGGTEAFF
. . TRBJ2-2 TRBV9 TGTGCCAGCAGCGTATCCCGGGACGGAACGAACACCGGGGAGCTGTTTTTT CASSVSRDGTNTGELFF
many TRBD1 TRBJ1-2 TRBV28 TGTGCCAGCAGTGGGACAGGGGGCGGCTATGGCTACACCTTC CASSGTGGGYGYTF